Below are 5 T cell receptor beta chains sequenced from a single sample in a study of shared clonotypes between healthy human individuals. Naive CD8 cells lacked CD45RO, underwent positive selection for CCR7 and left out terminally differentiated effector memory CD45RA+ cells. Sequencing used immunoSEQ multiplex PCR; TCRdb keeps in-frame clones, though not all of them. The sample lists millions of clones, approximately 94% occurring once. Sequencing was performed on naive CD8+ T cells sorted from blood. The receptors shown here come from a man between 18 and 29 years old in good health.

The CDR3 region has the DNA TGCAGCGTTGAAGATCTTCAAAATACGCAGTATTTT. It codes for CSVEDLQNTQYF. The chain carries TRBV29-1 and TRBJ2-3, with no clear D. V was shortened by 0 bases and J by 7 bases, with 8 bases between the two germline ends. Germline CDR1 and CDR2: SQVTM and ANQGSEA. This CDR3 contains 12 residues.

The CDR3 reads CSVEALGVSSYNEQFF. For the CDR3, the DNA is TGCAGCGTTGAAGCTCTAGGCGTGAGCTCCTACAATGAGCAGTTCTTC. The chain combines TRBV29-1 with TRBJ2-1; D not resolved. The germline V gene encodes CDR1 SQVTM and CDR2 ANQGSEA. V lost 1 base and J 0 bases, leaving 13 bases between the germline ends. The CDR3 is made up of 16 amino acids.

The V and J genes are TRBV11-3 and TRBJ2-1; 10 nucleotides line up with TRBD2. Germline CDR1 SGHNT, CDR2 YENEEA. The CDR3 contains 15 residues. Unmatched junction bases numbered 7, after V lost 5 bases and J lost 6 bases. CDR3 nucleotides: TGTGCCAGCAGCCCCGCACTAGCGGGAACCAATGAGCAGTTCTTC. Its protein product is CASSPALAGTNEQFF.

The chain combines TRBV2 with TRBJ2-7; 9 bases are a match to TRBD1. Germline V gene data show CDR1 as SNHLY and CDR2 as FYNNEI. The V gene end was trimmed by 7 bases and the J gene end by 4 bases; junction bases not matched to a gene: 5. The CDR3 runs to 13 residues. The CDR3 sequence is CASTRGQGYEQYF. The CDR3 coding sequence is TGTGCCAGCACCCGGGGACAGGGTTACGAGCAGTACTTC.

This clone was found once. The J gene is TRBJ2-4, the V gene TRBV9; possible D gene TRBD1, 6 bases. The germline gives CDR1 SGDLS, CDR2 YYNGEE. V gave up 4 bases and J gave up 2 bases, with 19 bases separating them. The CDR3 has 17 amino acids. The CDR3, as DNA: TGTGCCAGCAGCCCCGGGGTTGTAGGGGGTCCCAAAAACATTCAGTACTTC. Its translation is CASSPGVVGGPKNIQYF. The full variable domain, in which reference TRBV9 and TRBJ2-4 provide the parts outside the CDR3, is DSGVTQTPKHLITATGQRVTLRCSPRSGDLSVYWYQQSLDQGLQFLIQYYNGEERAKGNILERFSAQQFPDLHSELNLSSLELGDSALYFCASSPGVVGGPKNIQYFGAGTRLSVL.